A single sample is the source of the 26 T cell receptor beta chains below, sequenced in a study of blood T cell repertoires in COVID-19. The data were produced by immunoSEQ multiplex PCR, yet TCRdb's version contains in-frame clones alone and is incomplete. The top ten hold approximately 6.2% of the sample, which has about 210,000 clones, just under 90% seen once. Sequenced material: peripheral blood. These TCRs come from a man between 60 and 75 years old who had recovered from COVID-19.

CDR3 sequence (DNA): TGTGCCAGCAGCTCGCCGGGACAGGGGGTTTATGGCTACACCTTC. It is translated as CASSSPGQGVYGYTF. This chain uses TRBV7-9 with TRBJ1-2; 11 nucleotides match TRBD1. V dropped 4 bases and J dropped 5; count of bases not matched to a gene: 6. Germline CDR1 is SEHNR and CDR2 is FQNEAQ (reference sequence). This CDR3 contains 15 residues.

The chain joins TRBV7-6 to TRBJ1-1, with a possible D match to TRBD1 (5 bases). V was clipped by 1 base and J by 1 base, with 13 bases between them. The length of the CDR3 is 16 residues. Germline CDR1 reads SGHVS; CDR2 reads FNYEAQ. DNA of the CDR3: TGTGCCAGCAGCTTAGGCCCTCGGGACTCGAACACTGAAGCTTTCTTT. This codes for CASSLGPRDSNTEAFF.

The J gene is TRBJ1-2, the V gene TRBV24-1; 9 bases align to TRBD1. V shed 4 bases, J shed 9 bases, and the junction held 8 bases outside the gene matches. Germline V gene sequence: CDR1 KGHDR, CDR2 SFDVKD. The CDR3 contains 14 residues. This CDR3 reads CATSDLRDRVSYTF. CDR3 sequence (DNA): TGTGCCACCAGTGACCTCCGGGACAGGGTTAGCTACACCTTC.

The chain joins TRBV5-4 to TRBJ2-3; 13 bases are shared with TRBD2. V was clipped by 4 bases and J by 6 bases; unmatched bases: 8. The CDR3 covers 16 residues. In germline, CDR1 is SGHNT, CDR2 YYREEE (reference sequence). The CDR3 DNA sequence: TGTGCCAGCAGCGTGAGGACTAGCGGGAGTCTGGATACGCAGTATTTT. As protein: CASSVRTSGSLDTQYF.

The chain combines TRBV13 with TRBJ1-2; D is undetermined. Per the germline V gene, CDR1 is PRHDT and CDR2 is FYEKMQ (reference sequence). This CDR3 has 14 residues. Trimming cost V 5 bases and J 5 bases, with 15 bases left between them. The CDR3 loop reads CASSPTGGGYGYTF. CDR3 sequence (DNA): TGTGCCAGCAGCCCCACGGGAGGTGGGTATGGCTACACCTTC.

The rearrangement links TRBV25-1 to TRBJ2-5; 7 bases match TRBD1. V lost 4 bases to trimming and J lost 5 bases; unmatched junction nucleotides: 10. The CDR3 has 15 residues. Germline assignment: CDR1 MGHDK and CDR2 SYGVNS. CDR3 region: CASSGGTVPSETQYF. CDR3 DNA sequence: TGTGCCAGCAGTGGGGGGACAGTACCCTCGGAGACCCAGTACTTC.

The chain uses TRBV7-2 and TRBJ2-5; TRBD1 agrees at 7 bases. The germline CDR1 and CDR2 sequences are SGHTA and FQGNSA. The CDR3 is made up of 13 amino acids. The ends lost 3 bases at V and 5 bases at J; junction bases unmatched: 3. CDR3 amino acids: CASSFTGAETQYF. The DNA of the CDR3 is TGTGCCAGCAGCTTCACAGGGGCGGAGACCCAGTACTTC.

The chain uses TRBV7-2 and TRBJ1-6; 9 nucleotides agree with TRBD1. Germline V gives CDR1 SGHTA, CDR2 FQGNSA. The CDR3 has 15 residues. V shed 5 bases and J 10 bases; nucleotides not matched to a gene: 9. CDR3 residues: CASSRGTGIGSPLHF. DNA of the CDR3: TGTGCCAGCAGCAGAGGGACAGGGATCGGGTCACCCCTCCACTTT.

The CDR3 reads CASSTTDQPQHF. CDR3 bases: TGTGCCAGCAGTACAACAGATCAGCCCCAGCATTTT. The rearrangement joins TRBV28 to TRBJ1-5; D ambiguous. The germline V and J ends were trimmed by 5 bases and 5 bases, with 7 bases remaining between them. Germline CDR1 reads MDHEN; CDR2 reads SYDVKM. CDR3 length: 12 amino acids. Using reference TRBV28 and TRBJ1-5 for the parts outside the CDR3, the full variable domain is DVKVTQSSRYLVKRTGEKVFLECVQDMDHENMFWYRQDPGLGLRLIYFSYDVKMKEKGDIPEGYSVSREKKERFSLILESASTNQTSMYLCASSTTDQPQHFGDGTRLSIL.

V usage is TRBV11-2 and J usage is TRBJ2-7; TRBD2 matches 7 bases. V shed 2 bases, J shed 0 bases, and the junction held 4 bases outside the gene matches. Germline CDR1 and CDR2: SGHAT and FQNNGV. This CDR3 contains 15 residues. The CDR3 DNA reads as TGTGCCAGCAGCTTATCCGGGACTACCTCCTACGAGCAGTACTTC. This gives the protein CASSLSGTTSYEQYF.

The V call is TRBV5-6, the J call TRBJ1-5; no definite D call. V lost 0 bases and J lost 4, with 8 bases in between. CDR3 length: 14 amino acids. Germline V lookup: CDR1 SGHDT, CDR2 YYEEEE. The CDR3 nucleotides are TGTGCCAGCAGCTTGGGCCAGGCTAATCAGCCCCAGCATTTT. Protein sequence: CASSLGQANQPQHF.

V is TRBV5-1 and J is TRBJ1-4, with TRBD1 identical over 8 bases. With V trimmed by 2 bases and J by 6 bases, 3 bases remained unmatched. Germline V gene sequence: CDR1 SGHRS, CDR2 YFSETQ. CDR3 length: 14 amino acids. CDR3 coding DNA: TGCGCCAGCAGCTTTCAGGGGGCAGATGAAAAACTGTTTTTT. It yields the protein CASSFQGADEKLFF.

CDR3 residues: CASSYPISGWNYGYTF. The CDR3, as DNA: TGTGCCAGCAGTTACCCGATCTCGGGTTGGAACTATGGCTACACCTTC. J is TRBJ1-2 and V is TRBV6-2 or TRBV6-3; D remains ambiguous. This CDR3 contains 16 residues. Germline values: CDR1 MNHEY, CDR2 SVGEGT. V was clipped by 2 bases and J by 2 bases, with 15 bases between them.

This clone was recorded a few times. This CDR3 is also generated by other DNA sequences in the sample. This sequence joins TRBV6-5 and TRBJ1-1; 9 bases line up with TRBD1. J lost 6 bases, V lost 9 bases, and 5 bases had no gene match. Germline V gene lookup returns CDR1 MNHEY and CDR2 SVGAGI. The CDR3 runs 12 residues. The CDR3 nucleotides are TGTGCCAGTGGGACAGGGCGTCCTGAAGCTTTCTTT. It is translated as CASGTGRPEAFF.

The count of this clone is one. The CDR3 nucleotides read TGTGCCAGCAGCCTAGATCAGCCCCAGCATTTT. It specifies CASSLDQPQHF. The chain couples TRBV12-3 or TRBV12-4 to TRBJ1-5; no reliable D call. Trimming shortened V by 6 bases and J by 5 bases, and 5 bases separated the two germline ends. This CDR3 is built from 11 residues.

CDR3 sequence (DNA): TGCGCCAGCAGCCAAGGCTACAGGGGTGCCCAAGAGACCCAGTACTTC. It yields the protein CASSQGYRGAQETQYF. V is TRBV4-1 and J is TRBJ2-5, with 7 bases matching TRBD1. From germline, CDR1 is MGHRA and CDR2 YSYEKL. Unmatched junction bases numbered 6, after V lost 1 base and J lost 1 base. This CDR3 is 16 amino acids long.

This clone has more than one count but fewer than ten. Other DNA sequences in the sample encode the same CDR3. The chain employs TRBV24-1 and TRBJ1-3; D unclear. V was trimmed by 4 bases and J by 4 bases, leaving 4 bases between them. Germline V gene sequence: CDR1 KGHDR, CDR2 SFDVKD. The CDR3 runs to 12 residues. This CDR3 is CATSESGNTIYF. CDR3 DNA: TGTGCCACCAGTGAATCAGGAAACACCATATATTTT.

The J gene is TRBJ2-7, the V gene TRBV7-9, with D uncertain. Germline lookup yields CDR1 SEHNR and CDR2 FQNEAQ (reference sequence). V was shortened by 3 bases and J by 4 bases, with 4 bases between the two germline ends. The CDR3 totals 11 residues. In DNA, the CDR3 is TGTGCCAGCAGCTTTCAGTACGAGCAGTACTTC. It yields the protein CASSFQYEQYF.

The V gene is TRBV4-1, the J gene TRBJ2-3; 7 bases fit TRBD1. This CDR3 region has 15 residues. V lost 4 bases, J lost 2 bases, and 6 bases stayed unmatched. The germline V gene has CDR1 MGHRA and CDR2 YSYEKL. The CDR3 is CASSRTRGHTDTQYF. The CDR3 DNA sequence: TGCGCCAGCAGCCGAACAAGGGGGCACACAGATACGCAGTATTTT.

This sequence joins TRBV7-7 and TRBJ2-3; 10 positions agree with TRBD2. Germline loops: CDR1 SSHAT, CDR2 FNYEAQ (reference sequence). CDR3 length: 15 amino acids. V lost 5 bases to trimming and J lost 3 bases; unmatched junction nucleotides: 5. DNA for the CDR3: TGTGCCAGCAGCGCAGCGGGGGGGACAACAGATACGCAGTATTTT. It is translated as CASSAAGGTTDTQYF.

The rearrangement uses TRBV2 and TRBJ1-2; D is perhaps TRBD1 (6 bases). Germline assignment: CDR1 SNHLY and CDR2 FYNNEI. This CDR3 is built from 14 residues. Trimming took 2 bases from V and 10 from J, leaving 17 bases between them. As DNA, the CDR3 is TGTGCCAGCAGTGAAAGGGGGGGGCTGACGAACTACACCTTC. Protein sequence: CASSERGGLTNYTF.

The chain employs TRBV5-5 and TRBJ2-7; 7 bases match TRBD2. This CDR3 is built from 18 residues. V lost 2 bases to trimming and J lost 0 bases; unmatched junction nucleotides: 14. Germline lookup yields CDR1 SGHKS and CDR2 YYEKEE (reference sequence). The CDR3 sequence: CASSFGGMGLRSSYEQYF. The CDR3 nucleotides read TGTGCCAGCAGCTTTGGGGGGATGGGACTAAGGAGCTCCTACGAGCAGTACTTC.

The count of this clone is one. The chain uses TRBV6-5 and TRBJ1-1; D possibly corresponds to TRBD1 (5 bases). The CDR3 covers 12 residues. The V gene lost 9 bases and the J gene lost 7 bases, with 15 bases spanning the gap. Germline-derived CDR1 and CDR2 are MNHEY and SVGAGI. The DNA for the CDR3 is TGTGCCAGTGCAGGGTGGAGGGTTGAAGCTTTCTTT. Protein: CASAGWRVEAFF.

V usage is TRBV19 and J usage is TRBJ1-1, with 7 bases fitting TRBD1. The CDR3 consists of 16 residues. The germline CDR1 and CDR2 sequences are LNHDA and SQIVND (reference sequence). J was trimmed by 3 bases and V by 5 bases; bases with no gene match: 12. In nucleotides, the CDR3 is TGTGCCAGTAGTCCCCAACAGGGGCCGGCGGACACTGAAGCTTTCTTT. This gives the protein CASSPQQGPADTEAFF.

J is TRBJ1-1 and V is TRBV29-1, with D tentatively TRBD1 (6 bases). Germline CDR1 SQVTM, CDR2 ANQGSEA. This CDR3 region has 12 residues. The CDR3 region has the DNA TGCACCAGTAGGGGGTCGGGTACTGAAGCTTTCTTT. It specifies CTSRGSGTEAFF.

This sequence joins TRBV7-9 and TRBJ2-7; TRBD1 might be the D (6 bases). Germline loops: CDR1 SEHNR, CDR2 FQNEAQ (reference sequence). This CDR3 spans 14 amino acids. Deletions cut 5 bases from V and 7 bases from J, with 18 bases between. DNA for the CDR3: TGTGCCAGCAGCCCACGGACGATCCAGGGGGAGCAGTACTTC. Its translation is CASSPRTIQGEQYF.